This TCR beta chain derives from a study of blood T cell repertoires in COVID-19. About the research overall: There were acute and convalescent COVID-19 samples, and they came from the United States, Italy and Spain.

Data came from immunoSEQ multiplex PCR; TCRdb stores just in-frame clones and leaves some out. Altogether hundreds of thousands of clones are present, about four fifths being singletons, with the ten largest covering about 9.6%. CDR3 length: 15 amino acids. Looked up from germline, CDR1 is MNHEY and CDR2 is SVGAGI. V lost 6 bases to trimming and J lost 7 bases; unmatched junction nucleotides: 9. This chain connects TRBV6-5 to TRBJ1-6; 7 positions match TRBD1. Sequencing was performed on peripheral blood. The receptor was derived from a man of 80 years or more with acute or convalescent COVID-19. DNA for the CDR3: TGTGCCAGCAGACCGCAGGGCAGGGGGAATTCACCCCTCCACTTT. This codes for CASRPQGRGNSPLHF.